The source of this T cell receptor (beta chain) is a study of vaccination and CD4 T cells after COVID-19. The Oncomine TCR Beta short-read assay sequenced DNA from cultured CD4+ T cells. Using the QIAamp micro DNA kit, genomic DNA was extracted from the CD4+ T cells that had been cultured. TCRdb re-called the PCR reads through MiXCR, storing one row per CDR3 protein. The sample holds 15,000 to 20,000 distinct CDR3 sequences, around 78% seen once. For this clonotype: The antigen is unknown.

This CDR3 is built from 17 residues. With V trimmed by 0 bases and J by 3 bases, 5 bases remained unmatched. Germline V lookup: CDR1 DFQATT, CDR2 SNEGSKA (reference sequence). As to treatment: approximately 11-day PBMC culture with coronavirus spike peptide pools or control peptides (ViraFEST assay). This receptor was identified in a human donor who received a COVID-19 vaccine. Material: CD4+ T cells from blood, cultured in vitro, obtained after SARS-CoV-2 vaccination. V gene TRBV20-1 combines with J gene TRBJ2-2, with 12 bases matching TRBD2. In nucleotides, the CDR3 is TGCAGTGCTAGAGATCGGCTAGCGGGGGGGCACACCGGGGAGCTGTTTTTT. It encodes CSARDRLAGGHTGELFF.